Below, 14 T cell receptor beta chains from the same sample are listed, as sequenced in a study of blood T cell repertoires in COVID-19. Sequenced by immunoSEQ multiplex PCR; TCRdb stores in-frame clones only, minus some. The repertoire has some 200,000 clones, 84% of them found once; the top ten carry about 15%. The sequencing sample was made of peripheral blood. Receptor source: a man aged 25 to 40 with active or convalescent COVID-19.

The chain couples TRBV10-1 to TRBJ2-1; 13 bases match TRBD2. Germline values: CDR1 WNHNN, CDR2 SYGVQD (reference sequence). V was clipped by 6 bases and J by 3 bases; unmatched bases: 11. The CDR3 runs to 18 residues. The CDR3 DNA reads TGCGCCAGCAGCGATGCCACGGGGACTAGCGGGAACTACAATGAGCAGTTCTTC. Amino acid sequence: CASSDATGTSGNYNEQFF.

V and J are TRBV3-1 (or the pseudogene TRBV3-2) and TRBJ2-5; 8 nucleotides align to TRBD2. The CDR3 totals 16 residues. The trim removed 0 bases at V and 2 bases at J, leaving 5 bases unmatched. CDR1 and CDR2 from the germline V gene are LGHDT and YNNKEL (reference sequence). The CDR3 coding sequence is TGTGCCAGCAGCCAAGATCAGGCGGGGGGTCAAGAGACCCAGTACTTC. It is translated as CASSQDQAGGQETQYF.

This clone was observed a few times. V and J are TRBV6-5 and TRBJ1-2; D gene unclear. Germline V gives CDR1 MNHEY, CDR2 SVGAGI. The CDR3 runs 14 residues. V was trimmed by 6 bases and J by 6 bases, leaving 17 bases between them. Here the CDR3 reads CASSRTQRVDGYTF. CDR3 sequence (DNA): TGTGCCAGCAGCCGAACCCAGAGGGTGGATGGCTACACCTTC.

This clone was detected once. In nucleotides, the CDR3 is TGTGCCAGCTCCTCCAACCGGGGGGCGGTCTATGGCTACACCTTC. The encoded protein is CASSSNRGAVYGYTF. The chain has TRBV18 and TRBJ1-2, with D possibly TRBD1 on 6 matching bases. The germline V gene has CDR1 KGHSH and CDR2 LQKENI. This CDR3 is built from 15 residues. V lost 6 bases and J 4 bases, leaving 18 bases between the germline ends.

The rearrangement joins TRBV24-1 to TRBJ1-3, with D perhaps TRBD1 (5 bases). The V end lost 5 bases, the J end lost 0 bases, and 10 bases lay between the germline ends. CDR3 length equals 15 residues. Per the germline V gene, CDR1 is KGHDR and CDR2 is SFDVKD. CDR3 in amino acids: CATSARGDSGNTIYF. The CDR3 DNA follows: TGTGCCACCAGTGCTCGGGGGGACTCTGGAAACACCATATATTTT.

This chain links TRBV30 with TRBJ1-1; possibly TRBD1 for D (5 bases). V lost 3 bases and J lost 5, with 19 bases in between. Germline CDR1 GTSNPN, CDR2 SVGIG (reference sequence). The CDR3 totals 15 residues. The CDR3 is CAWRRQGGRGTEAFF. Written as DNA, the CDR3 is TGTGCCTGGAGGCGGCAGGGCGGACGGGGGACTGAAGCTTTCTTT.

J is TRBJ2-5 and V is TRBV6-5; 9 positions match TRBD1. CDR1 and CDR2 (germline): MNHEY, SVGAGI. This CDR3 spans 15 amino acids. The trim removed 0 bases at V and 5 bases at J, leaving 4 bases unmatched. CDR3 amino acids: CASSYSRQGVETQYF. CDR3 DNA: TGTGCCAGCAGTTACTCCCGACAGGGGGTCGAGACCCAGTACTTC.

The genes are TRBV6-1 and TRBJ2-1, with 9 bases matching TRBD2. Germline CDR1 MNHNS, CDR2 SASEGT. The CDR3 runs 16 residues. V trimming: 0 bases; J trimming: 4 bases; junction bases outside the gene matches: 4. The CDR3 bases are TGTGCCAGCAGTGAAGCGGGCGGGAGGGGTTACAATGAGCAGTTCTTC. Translation gives CASSEAGGRGYNEQFF.

The rearrangement links TRBV4-3 to TRBJ2-3; perhaps TRBD2 as D (5 bases). This CDR3 spans 17 amino acids. Germline V gene sequence: CDR1 LGHNA, CDR2 YSLEER. V gave up 0 bases and J gave up 5 bases, with 18 bases separating them. CDR3 nucleotide sequence: TGCGCCAGCAGCCAAGATCTCCCTACCGGGGTGGGAGATACGCAGTATTTT. It specifies CASSQDLPTGVGDTQYF.

The chain joins TRBV7-9 to TRBJ2-5; 11 nucleotides match TRBD2. Germline-derived CDR1 and CDR2 are SEHNR and FQNEAQ (reference sequence). CDR3 length equals 16 residues. V lost 5 bases to trimming and J lost 8 bases; unmatched junction nucleotides: 13. The CDR3 loop reads CASSDGTSGLVGTQYF. The CDR3 nucleotides read TGTGCCAGCAGCGACGGGACTAGCGGTCTGGTAGGAACCCAGTACTTC.

The chain recombines TRBV5-4 with TRBJ1-2; 9 positions match TRBD1. The germline V gene has CDR1 SGHNT and CDR2 YYREEE (reference sequence). After removal of 4 bases from V and 2 bases from J, the junction contained 6 bases not matched to a gene. The CDR3 has 15 residues. The chain's CDR3 is CASSLGQGQNYGYTF. The CDR3 region has the DNA TGTGCCAGCAGCCTCGGACAGGGGCAGAACTATGGCTACACCTTC.

The V call is TRBV19, the J call TRBJ2-5, with 8 bases matching TRBD1. The CDR3 totals 16 residues. From germline, CDR1 is LNHDA and CDR2 SQIVND (reference sequence). The ends lost 0 bases at V and 5 bases at J; junction bases unmatched: 8. CDR3 residues: CASSIEGQGARETQYF. The DNA for the CDR3 is TGTGCCAGTAGTATAGAGGGTCAGGGGGCGCGGGAGACCCAGTACTTC. Full variable domain (missing parts from reference TRBV19 and TRBJ2-5): DGGITQSPKYLFRKEGQNVTLSCEQNLNHDAMYWYRQDPGQGLRLIYYSQIVNDFQKGDIAEGYSVSREKKESFPLTVTSAQKNPTAFYLCASSIEGQGARETQYFGPGTRLLVL.

The chain has TRBV10-3 and TRBJ1-2, with TRBD1 as a possible D gene (5 bases). The CDR3 runs 16 residues. Germline V lookup: CDR1 ENHRY, CDR2 SYGVKD. Deletions cut 2 bases from V and 10 bases from J, with 23 bases between. The CDR3 sequence is CAISEPRGRRGPFYTF. The CDR3, as DNA: TGTGCCATCAGTGAGCCACGAGGTAGGAGGGGCCCCTTCTACACCTTC.

The chain carries TRBV9 and TRBJ2-2, with a tentative D call TRBD1 (5 bases). This CDR3 is 15 amino acids long. The V gene's germline CDR1 is SGDLS and CDR2 YYNGEE. The V end lost 0 bases, the J end lost 0 bases, and 6 bases lay between the germline ends. The CDR3 spells CASSVGRANTGELFF. For the CDR3, the DNA is TGTGCCAGCAGCGTAGGCAGGGCGAACACCGGGGAGCTGTTTTTT.